The 23 T cell receptor beta chains below were found in one sample sequenced in a study of vaccination effects on CD4 cells after COVID-19 (dated by TCRdb to 2021 to 2024). The protocol used for the library was the immunoSEQ multiplex PCR assay. TCRdb holds this immuneACCESS table with in-frame rearrangements only. Some clones are missing; in checked studies, unresolved V genes explain under half, and the rest has no known cause. Present in this sample are about 73,000 clones, under 80% of which were seen just once. About 10% of the sample is in the top ten clones. In the ViraFEST assay, PBMC were stimulated with viral peptide pools, and antigen-specific CD4+ T cell clonotypes were then identified by expansion using TCR sequencing. After 10 days of culture, CD4+ T cells were isolated with the EasySep CD4+ T cell isolation kit. Negative nucleocapsid antibody results before and after vaccination confirmed that the healthy vaccine recipients had no prior SARS-CoV-2 infection.

These TCRs are of unknown antigen specificity. This material consisted of CD4+ T cells from PBMCs cultured with SARS-CoV-2 spike peptides, taken before COVID-19 vaccination. The cell subset or site label, read with the paper, signifies: SARS-CoV-2 spike overlapping peptide pool stimulation. All receptors come from a human donor who received a COVID-19 vaccine.

This chain connects TRBV7-2 to TRBJ2-1, with 8 bases fitting TRBD2. J was trimmed by 10 bases and V by 1 base; bases with no gene match: 6. In germline, CDR1 is SGHTA, CDR2 FQGNSA. The length of the CDR3 is 14 residues. Written as DNA, the CDR3 is TGTGCCAGCAGCTTAGAAGTGGCGGGGGGCGAGCAGTTCTTC. Protein product: CASSLEVAGGEQFF.

This rearrangement joins TRBV4-2 to TRBJ1-6; 9 nucleotides agree with TRBD1. Germline V gene data show CDR1 as LGHNA and CDR2 as YNFKEQ. The junction had 3 bases not matched to a gene; V was cut back by 3 bases and J by 0 bases. This CDR3 spans 17 amino acids. CDR3 sequence (DNA): TGTGCCAGCAGCCAGGGACAGGGAGTCTCCTATAATTCACCCCTCCACTTT. It encodes CASSQGQGVSYNSPLHF.

This rearrangement joins TRBV5-6 to TRBJ2-7; TRBD1 aligns across 8 bases. J lost 0 bases, V lost 3 bases, and 5 bases had no gene match. This CDR3 has 15 residues. Per germline, CDR1 SGHDT and CDR2 YYEEEE. CDR3 in amino acids: CASSWGQADSYEQYV. CDR3 in DNA: TGTGCCAGCAGCTGGGGACAGGCAGACTCCTACGAGCAGTACGTC.

The chain has TRBV28 and TRBJ2-6; D gene uncertain. The CDR3 consists of 17 residues. V was trimmed by 7 bases and J by 0 bases, leaving 16 bases between them. Per germline, CDR1 MDHEN and CDR2 SYDVKM. CDR3 DNA sequence: TGTGCCAGCACCACAATGTTCGGTGTCTCTGGGGCCAACGTCCTGACTTTC. This gives the protein CASTTMFGVSGANVLTF. Filled out from reference TRBV28 and TRBJ2-6, the complete variable domain reads DVKVTQSSRYLVKRTGEKVFLECVQDMDHENMFWYRQDPGLGLRLIYFSYDVKMKEKGDIPEGYSVSREKKERFSLILESASTNQTSMYLCASTTMFGVSGANVLTFGAGSRLTVL.

The rearrangement joins TRBV4-1 to TRBJ2-6; D is ambiguous. This CDR3 is built from 18 residues. Per the germline V gene, CDR1 is MGHRA and CDR2 is YSYEKL. The V gene lost 2 bases and the J gene lost 0 bases, with 14 bases spanning the gap. The CDR3 reads CASSQLDMIPSGANVLTF. DNA for the CDR3: TGCGCCAGCAGCCAACTAGACATGATTCCCTCTGGGGCCAACGTCCTGACTTTC.

With regard to this clone: Additional DNA sequences in this sample encode the identical CDR3. V and J are TRBV15 and TRBJ2-5; the D is unclear. The V end was cut by 0 bases, the J end by 5 bases, with 7 bases between. Per the germline V gene, CDR1 is LNHNV and CDR2 is YYDKDF (reference sequence). The CDR3 is made up of 13 amino acids. The CDR3 loop is CATSRDLGETQYF. CDR3 nucleotides: TGTGCCACCAGCAGAGATTTGGGGGAGACCCAGTACTTC.

The CDR3 protein is CASSETRGGPTDTQYF. DNA for the CDR3: TGCGCCAGCAGTGAGACGCGGGGGGGCCCCACAGATACGCAGTATTTT. This sequence joins TRBV10-1 and TRBJ2-3; TRBD2 matches at 9 bases. The CDR3 is 16 residues long. Unmatched junction bases numbered 5, after V lost 2 bases and J lost 2 bases. Germline CDR1 is WNHNN and CDR2 is SYGVQD (reference sequence).

This clone was seen once. The chain couples TRBV30 to TRBJ2-3, with D perhaps matching TRBD1 or TRBD2 (5 bases each). Germline loops: CDR1 GTSNPN, CDR2 SVGIG (reference sequence). CDR3 length: 13 residues. The germline V and J ends were trimmed by 3 bases and 2 bases, with 9 bases remaining between them. The DNA of the CDR3 is TGTGCCTGGAGCGCCGGGACCACAGATACGCAGTATTTT. Protein: CAWSAGTTDTQYF.

The chain has TRBV5-1 and TRBJ1-1; a possible D gene is TRBD1 (6 bases). The V end was cut by 2 bases, the J end by 1 base, with 12 bases between. Germline V gene sequence: CDR1 SGHRS, CDR2 YFSETQ. The CDR3 has 15 amino acids. The CDR3 DNA sequence: TGCGCCAGCAGCTTCGCTGGGACAAGGAACACTGAAGCTTTCTTT. Its translation is CASSFAGTRNTEAFF.

This clone turned up a few times. This rearrangement joins TRBV7-2 to TRBJ1-2; 9 nucleotides line up with TRBD1. CDR3 length: 16 residues. J gave up 5 bases and V 5 bases, and 12 bases lay outside the gene matches. Germline V gives CDR1 SGHTA, CDR2 FQGNSA. CDR3 sequence: CASSREGTGSRYGYTF. The CDR3 DNA reads as TGTGCCAGCAGCCGGGAGGGGACAGGGTCACGGTATGGCTACACCTTC.

This clone was observed a few times. The V gene is TRBV3-1 (or the pseudogene TRBV3-2), the J gene TRBJ1-5; D may be TRBD1 (5 bases). Germline CDR1 reads LGHDT; CDR2 reads YNNKEL (reference sequence). The CDR3 runs to 14 residues. V was cut by 4 bases and J by 5 bases, with 12 bases left in between. The CDR3 loop is CASSRGLGDQPQHF. The DNA for the CDR3 is TGTGCCAGCAGCCGGGGGTTAGGGGATCAGCCCCAGCATTTT.

The gene calls are TRBV5-1 and TRBJ2-6, with 10 positions matching TRBD2. The CDR3 covers 19 residues. CDR1 SGHRS and CDR2 YFSETQ come from the germline V gene. V trimming: 0 bases; J trimming: 3 bases; junction bases outside the gene matches: 9. The CDR3 DNA follows: TGCGCCAGCAGCTTGGGACAGCGGGGGGGCTTGGGTGGGGCCAACGTCCTGACTTTC. Amino acids: CASSLGQRGGLGGANVLTF.

The chain uses TRBV3-1 (or the pseudogene TRBV3-2) and TRBJ2-3, with D possibly being TRBD1 (6 bases). The germline V gene has CDR1 LGHDT and CDR2 YNNKEL (reference sequence). This CDR3 comprises 15 residues. Trimming pared 2 bases from V and 7 bases from J, leaving 16 bases between. The CDR3: CASSQTWGPGNTQYF. The CDR3 coding sequence is TGTGCCAGCAGCCAAACTTGGGGGCCCGGCAATACGCAGTATTTT.

This rearrangement joins TRBV6-5 to TRBJ1-1; 8 bases match TRBD1. CDR3 length equals 15 residues. The junction had 5 bases not matched to a gene; V was cut back by 5 bases and J by 0 bases. The germline V gene has CDR1 MNHEY and CDR2 SVGAGI. CDR3 in DNA: TGTGCCAGCAGTCACAGGGGGGTTTTGAACACTGAAGCTTTCTTT. Translating it yields CASSHRGVLNTEAFF.

This chain joins TRBV18 and TRBJ1-5; 11 nucleotides match TRBD1. This CDR3 has 15 residues. Germline CDR1 KGHSH, CDR2 LQKENI. V lost 7 bases and J lost 7; bases outside the gene matches: 9. CDR3 in DNA: TGTGCCAGCTTCTCGGACAGGGGGCTATTGCAGCCCCAGCATTTT. It translates to CASFSDRGLLQPQHF.

The chain carries TRBV5-8 and TRBJ2-5; D gene unclear. V was pared by 6 bases and J by 1 base, with 13 bases between. The CDR3 length is 14 residues. CDR1 is SGHTS, CDR2 YDEGEE, per germline. CDR3 in amino acids: CASTLMTGQETQYF. DNA for the CDR3: TGTGCCAGCACCCTTATGACCGGCCAAGAGACCCAGTACTTC.

V usage is TRBV28 and J usage is TRBJ2-3, with D perhaps matching TRBD1 or TRBD2 (5 bases each). The CDR3 is 15 amino acids. V lost 5 bases and J 4 bases, leaving 16 bases between the germline ends. Per the germline V gene, CDR1 is MDHEN and CDR2 is SYDVKM. DNA for the CDR3: TGTGCCAGCAGTGGCCGGGACCCCTCTCCAGATACGCAGTATTTT. It codes for CASSGRDPSPDTQYF.

This CDR3 is CASNPIRGGGSYNEQFF. The CDR3 bases are TGCGCCAGCAACCCCATCAGGGGAGGTGGATCCTACAATGAGCAGTTCTTC. The V and J genes are TRBV5-1 and TRBJ2-1; D possibly uses TRBD1 or TRBD2 (6 bases each). Germline CDR1 SGHRS, CDR2 YFSETQ. The CDR3 is 17 residues long. Trimming left V 6 bases short and J 1 base short, with 20 bases between. The whole variable domain, filled in from reference TRBV5-1 and TRBJ2-1, reads KAGVTQTPRYLIKTRGQQVTLSCSPISGHRSVSWYQQTPGQGLQFLFEYFSETQRNKGNFPGRFSGRQFSNSRSEMNVSTLELGDSALYLCASNPIRGGGSYNEQFFGPGTRLTVL.

This clone turned up a few times. This chain links TRBV6-2 or TRBV6-3 with TRBJ1-5; no reliable D call. The V gene lost 0 bases and the J gene lost 0 bases, with 9 bases spanning the gap. CDR1 and CDR2 (germline): MNHEY, SVGEGT. CDR3 length: 16 amino acids. The CDR3 here is CASSYSTLGSNQPQHF. The CDR3 nucleotides are TGTGCCAGCAGTTACTCGACATTGGGTAGCAATCAGCCCCAGCATTTT.

The V gene is TRBV2, the J gene TRBJ1-4, with no clear D. Germline V gives CDR1 SNHLY, CDR2 FYNNEI. The V and J ends lost 10 bases and 2 bases respectively, with 14 bases between them. The CDR3 totals 14 residues. CDR3 nucleotides: TGTGCCACCAGAAGGGAAGGCACTAATGAAAAACTGTTTTTT. It encodes CATRREGTNEKLFF.

The V and J genes are TRBV7-2 and TRBJ1-3; D not certain. The CDR3 runs to 13 residues. V was cut by 5 bases and J by 0 bases, with 5 bases left in between. Germline values: CDR1 SGHTA, CDR2 FQGNSA. CDR3 nucleotides: TGTGCCAGCAGCCGGACCTCTGGAAACACCATATATTTT. Its protein product is CASSRTSGNTIYF.

V usage is TRBV5-1 and J usage is TRBJ1-4; D perhaps matches TRBD1 (6 bases). The V end lost 5 bases, the J end lost 2 bases, and 10 bases lay between the germline ends. This CDR3 has 14 residues. CDR1 and CDR2 from the germline V gene are SGHRS and YFSETQ. The CDR3 DNA reads TGCGCCAGCAGGGTACAGGGCACTAATGAAAAACTGTTTTTT. Translated, it gives CASRVQGTNEKLFF.

The chain couples TRBV4-2 to TRBJ2-3; TRBD2 matches 11 bases. The CDR3 consists of 15 residues. Per the germline V gene, CDR1 is LGHNA and CDR2 is YNFKEQ. V dropped 6 bases and J dropped 2; count of bases not matched to a gene: 4. The CDR3 sequence: CASRTSGALTDTQYF. The CDR3 region has the DNA TGTGCCAGCAGGACTAGCGGGGCCCTCACAGATACGCAGTATTTT.